Sequencing of this TCR beta chain was carried out in a study of control samples from healthy donors and cancer patients. CDR1 and CDR2 (germline): SQVTM, ANQGSEA. The CDR3 loop spans 10 amino acids. V was clipped by 4 bases and J by 8 bases, with 8 bases between them. The protocol was immunoSEQ multiplex PCR, while the TCRdb copy is restricted to in-frame clones and leaves out a portion. The table has around 130,000 clones, around 90% seen once; the top ten hold roughly 40%. The TCR originated in a man between 50 and 59 years old in good health. Sequenced: blood. The rearrangement links TRBV29-1 to TRBJ1-2; the D is unclear. DNA of the CDR3: TGCAGCGTTGGGGTAGGGGGCTACACCTTC. Translating it yields CSVGVGGYTF.